The 24 T cell receptor beta chains in this list originate from one sample, sequenced in a study of blood T cell repertoires in COVID-19. Data came from immunoSEQ multiplex PCR; TCRdb stores just in-frame clones and leaves some out. The table lists around 480,000 clones, roughly 87% of them singletons. Specimen: PBMCs or T cells enriched from blood (not recorded which). The receptor source for this set is a woman aged 18-29 years who had recovered from COVID-19.

The V and J genes are TRBV6-1 and TRBJ1-3; no definite D call. Deletions cut 1 base from V and 3 bases from J, with 7 bases between. Germline V lookup: CDR1 MNHNS, CDR2 SASEGT. The CDR3 extends over 14 amino acids. CDR3: CASSEVDFGNTIYF. Written as DNA, the CDR3 is TGTGCCAGCAGTGAAGTGGACTTTGGAAACACCATATATTTT.

This chain links TRBV5-1 with TRBJ2-6; 7 bases are a match to TRBD1. The length of the CDR3 is 17 residues. The ends lost 2 bases at V and 3 bases at J; junction bases unmatched: 8. Germline CDR1 and CDR2: SGHRS and YFSETQ. This CDR3 is CASSFQGVTSGANVLTF. CDR3 DNA: TGCGCCAGCAGCTTCCAGGGGGTTACGAGTGGGGCCAACGTCCTGACTTTC.

The chain carries TRBV4-2 and TRBJ2-5; 8 bases match TRBD1. The CDR3 consists of 17 residues. J was trimmed by 7 bases and V by 0 bases; bases with no gene match: 13. Per the germline V gene, CDR1 is LGHNA and CDR2 is YNFKEQ. CDR3 region: CASSQDLGPGGQGTQYF. CDR3 DNA: TGTGCCAGCAGCCAAGATTTGGGACCGGGCGGACAGGGGACCCAGTACTTC.

The V gene is TRBV5-1, the J gene TRBJ1-6, with a possible D match to TRBD1 (5 bases). CDR1 is SGHRS, CDR2 YFSETQ, per germline. The CDR3 extends over 15 amino acids. The V and J ends lost 0 bases and 7 bases respectively, with 11 bases between them. The DNA for the CDR3 is TGCGCCAGCAGCTTGGACGGAGGGACCAATTCACCCCTCCACTTT. As protein: CASSLDGGTNSPLHF.

In DNA, the CDR3 is TGTGCCAGCAGCGTAGCAGACACTCTGGGAGACATTCAGTACTTC. It translates to CASSVADTLGDIQYF. The gene calls are TRBV9 and TRBJ2-4, with TRBD2 as a possible D gene (5 bases). Germline V gene lookup returns CDR1 SGDLS and CDR2 YYNGEE. With 0 bases removed from V and 8 bases from J, the gap between germline ends came to 15 bases. The CDR3 spans 15 residues.

The chain is built from TRBV19 and TRBJ2-7; D unclear. Germline V gene data show CDR1 as LNHDA and CDR2 as SQIVND (reference sequence). V was pared by 5 bases and J by 0 bases, with 14 bases between. CDR3 length: 15 residues. The CDR3 loop is CASSPRSFTSYEQYF. The CDR3 DNA follows: TGTGCCAGTAGTCCCCGGTCCTTTACCTCCTACGAGCAGTACTTC.

This chain connects TRBV27 to TRBJ1-2, with TRBD1 identical over 8 bases. Trimming removed 5 bases from V and 1 base from J; junction bases left unmatched: 6. Germline-derived CDR1 and CDR2 are MNHEY and SMNVEV (reference sequence). The CDR3 runs to 15 residues. CDR3 loop: CASSPGTGDNYGYTF. For the CDR3, the DNA is TGTGCCAGCAGTCCCGGGACAGGAGATAACTATGGCTACACCTTC.

The chain links TRBV5-6 to TRBJ1-4, with D unresolved. The CDR3 length is 15 residues. The V gene's germline CDR1 is SGHDT and CDR2 YYEEEE. V lost 4 bases to trimming and J lost 5 bases, with 15 bases between them. CDR3 bases: TGTGCCAGCAGCCGAACTTACTCGAAGAATGAAAAACTGTTTTTT. It encodes CASSRTYSKNEKLFF.

The chain links TRBV7-8 to TRBJ1-4; D not resolved. Per the germline V gene, CDR1 is SGHVS and CDR2 is FQNEAQ. The CDR3 runs 15 residues. V shed 5 bases and J shed 2 bases, with 12 bases lying between them. CDR3 DNA sequence: TGTGCCAGCAGCCCACGATGGCGGACTAATGAAAAACTGTTTTTT. Translating gives CASSPRWRTNEKLFF.

CDR3 loop: CASSLRGSPYEQYF. As DNA, the CDR3 is TGTGCCAGCAGCTTGAGGGGGTCGCCCTACGAGCAGTACTTC. This chain links TRBV5-6 with TRBJ2-7; TRBD1 is a possible D gene (6 bases). The germline CDR1 and CDR2 sequences are SGHDT and YYEEEE. The CDR3 spans 14 residues. V gave up 1 base and J gave up 2 bases, with 10 bases separating them.

J is TRBJ1-1 and V is TRBV28, with D unresolved. Trimming removed 3 bases at V and 1 base at J, with 15 bases between. The CDR3 is 16 residues long. The germline V gene encodes CDR1 MDHEN and CDR2 SYDVKM. CDR3 protein: CASSLYLGSENTEAFF. The CDR3 nucleotides read TGTGCCAGCAGTTTGTACCTAGGCTCAGAGAACACTGAAGCTTTCTTT.

This chain connects TRBV27 to TRBJ1-3; TRBD1 matches 7 bases. CDR1 is MNHEY and CDR2 is SMNVEV in the germline V gene (reference sequence). The V segment lost 6 bases and the J segment 4 bases; nucleotides outside the gene matches: 15. The CDR3 totals 17 residues. CDR3 amino acids: CASSPTWGGQAGNTIYF. The CDR3, as DNA: TGTGCCAGCAGCCCAACATGGGGAGGACAGGCGGGAAACACCATATATTTT.

J is TRBJ1-2 and V is TRBV29-1; 11 bases agree with TRBD1. Losses at the gene ends were 0 bases for V and 4 bases for J; bases not matched to a gene: 7. The CDR3 is made up of 16 amino acids. Germline V gives CDR1 SQVTM, CDR2 ANQGSEA. CDR3 amino acids: CSVEDRGTGGGYGYTF. Written as DNA, the CDR3 is TGCAGCGTTGAAGATAGGGGGACAGGGGGAGGCTATGGCTACACCTTC.

The table lists this clone with a count of one. This rearrangement joins TRBV11-2 to TRBJ2-3; possibly TRBD2 for D (5 bases). This CDR3 region has 13 residues. Trimming cost V 2 bases and J 5 bases, with 8 bases left between them. The germline V gene has CDR1 SGHAT and CDR2 FQNNGV. Here the CDR3 reads CASSLPSRDTQYF. The CDR3 DNA is TGTGCCAGCAGCTTACCTAGCCGAGATACGCAGTATTTT.

This chain uses TRBV18 with TRBJ2-2; 9 nucleotides agree with TRBD2. The CDR3 is 16 amino acids. Germline V gene lookup returns CDR1 KGHSH and CDR2 LQKENI. V was pared by 3 bases and J by 2 bases, with 4 bases of the junction left unmatched. In DNA form, the CDR3 reads TGTGCCAGCTCACCCTTAGCGGGGGAAAACACCGGGGAGCTGTTTTTT. Its translation is CASSPLAGENTGELFF.

The J gene is TRBJ2-2, the V gene TRBV5-4, with 7 bases identical to TRBD2. Germline loops: CDR1 SGHNT, CDR2 YYREEE (reference sequence). The CDR3 is 16 amino acids. Unmatched junction bases numbered 6, after V lost 2 bases and J lost 2 bases. The CDR3 region has the DNA TGTGCCAGCAGCTTTTTCCGGGGGGAAAACACCGGGGAGCTGTTTTTT. This gives the protein CASSFFRGENTGELFF.

This rearrangement joins TRBV5-1 to TRBJ2-1; 11 nucleotides align to TRBD1. The J segment lost 9 bases and the V segment lost 4 bases, leaving 18 bases of the junction unmatched. Germline-derived CDR1 and CDR2 are SGHRS and YFSETQ. The CDR3 length is 18 residues. The CDR3 protein is CASSQYTGQGARKSEQFF. CDR3 DNA sequence: TGCGCCAGCAGCCAATATACTGGACAGGGGGCACGGAAGAGTGAGCAGTTCTTC.

The genes are TRBV13 and TRBJ2-7, with TRBD1 matching over 9 bases. V lost 5 bases and J lost 5; bases outside the gene matches: 4. The CDR3 is 13 amino acids. The V gene's germline CDR1 is PRHDT and CDR2 FYEKMQ (reference sequence). The CDR3 sequence: CASSLQGAHEQYF. The CDR3 region has the DNA TGTGCCAGCAGCCTACAGGGGGCCCACGAGCAGTACTTC.

The CDR3 DNA sequence: TGTGCCAGCAGCCAAGGGTCGAGACTAGCGGGTCTGAACACCGGGGAGCTGTTTTTT. The encoded protein is CASSQGSRLAGLNTGELFF. This rearrangement joins TRBV4-2 to TRBJ2-2; TRBD2 aligns across 10 bases. With V trimmed by 1 base and J by 1 base, 9 bases remained unmatched. The CDR3 is 19 residues long. Germline loops: CDR1 LGHNA, CDR2 YNFKEQ.

This chain links TRBV12-1 with TRBJ1-1; TRBD1 was called by the table and not checked on the DNA. TRBV12-1 is an annotated pseudogene. This CDR3 is built from 13 residues. As DNA, the CDR3 is TGTGCCAGCAGCACCACAAACGACACTGAAGCTTTCTTT. It codes for CASSTTNDTEAFF.

V usage is TRBV30 and J usage is TRBJ1-5; D gene unclear. Germline V gene lookup returns CDR1 GTSNPN and CDR2 SVGIG (reference sequence). Trimming stripped 6 bases from V and 5 bases from J, with 5 bases between. The length of the CDR3 is 10 residues. The CDR3 nucleotides read TGTGCCTGCGGGGATCAGCCCCAGCATTTT. Translated, it gives CACGDQPQHF.

V usage is TRBV3-1 (or the pseudogene TRBV3-2) and J usage is TRBJ1-1, with TRBD1 matching 8 bases. The CDR3 is 15 amino acids. The V segment lost 4 bases and the J segment 5 bases; nucleotides outside the gene matches: 9. CDR1 and CDR2 (germline): LGHDT, YNNKEL (reference sequence). The CDR3 region is CASSPPQGADTEAFF. In DNA, the CDR3 is TGTGCCAGCAGCCCACCCCAGGGGGCAGATACTGAAGCTTTCTTT.

The chain couples TRBV4-1 to TRBJ1-2; D call uncertain. Germline CDR1 reads MGHRA; CDR2 reads YSYEKL. CDR3 size: 14 residues. V gave up 0 bases and J gave up 2 bases, with 7 bases separating them. CDR3 sequence (DNA): TGCGCCAGCAGCCAAGATTTACAGAACTATGGCTACACCTTC. Translated, it gives CASSQDLQNYGYTF.

The chain is built from TRBV7-8 and TRBJ2-5, with D perhaps matching TRBD2 (6 bases). CDR1 and CDR2 (germline): SGHVS, FQNEAQ. V was clipped by 5 bases and J by 5 bases, with 21 bases between them. The CDR3 has 16 amino acids. DNA for the CDR3: TGTGCCAGCAGCATCGGGGGATTGCGGGGTAGGGAGACCCAGTACTTC. It specifies CASSIGGLRGRETQYF.